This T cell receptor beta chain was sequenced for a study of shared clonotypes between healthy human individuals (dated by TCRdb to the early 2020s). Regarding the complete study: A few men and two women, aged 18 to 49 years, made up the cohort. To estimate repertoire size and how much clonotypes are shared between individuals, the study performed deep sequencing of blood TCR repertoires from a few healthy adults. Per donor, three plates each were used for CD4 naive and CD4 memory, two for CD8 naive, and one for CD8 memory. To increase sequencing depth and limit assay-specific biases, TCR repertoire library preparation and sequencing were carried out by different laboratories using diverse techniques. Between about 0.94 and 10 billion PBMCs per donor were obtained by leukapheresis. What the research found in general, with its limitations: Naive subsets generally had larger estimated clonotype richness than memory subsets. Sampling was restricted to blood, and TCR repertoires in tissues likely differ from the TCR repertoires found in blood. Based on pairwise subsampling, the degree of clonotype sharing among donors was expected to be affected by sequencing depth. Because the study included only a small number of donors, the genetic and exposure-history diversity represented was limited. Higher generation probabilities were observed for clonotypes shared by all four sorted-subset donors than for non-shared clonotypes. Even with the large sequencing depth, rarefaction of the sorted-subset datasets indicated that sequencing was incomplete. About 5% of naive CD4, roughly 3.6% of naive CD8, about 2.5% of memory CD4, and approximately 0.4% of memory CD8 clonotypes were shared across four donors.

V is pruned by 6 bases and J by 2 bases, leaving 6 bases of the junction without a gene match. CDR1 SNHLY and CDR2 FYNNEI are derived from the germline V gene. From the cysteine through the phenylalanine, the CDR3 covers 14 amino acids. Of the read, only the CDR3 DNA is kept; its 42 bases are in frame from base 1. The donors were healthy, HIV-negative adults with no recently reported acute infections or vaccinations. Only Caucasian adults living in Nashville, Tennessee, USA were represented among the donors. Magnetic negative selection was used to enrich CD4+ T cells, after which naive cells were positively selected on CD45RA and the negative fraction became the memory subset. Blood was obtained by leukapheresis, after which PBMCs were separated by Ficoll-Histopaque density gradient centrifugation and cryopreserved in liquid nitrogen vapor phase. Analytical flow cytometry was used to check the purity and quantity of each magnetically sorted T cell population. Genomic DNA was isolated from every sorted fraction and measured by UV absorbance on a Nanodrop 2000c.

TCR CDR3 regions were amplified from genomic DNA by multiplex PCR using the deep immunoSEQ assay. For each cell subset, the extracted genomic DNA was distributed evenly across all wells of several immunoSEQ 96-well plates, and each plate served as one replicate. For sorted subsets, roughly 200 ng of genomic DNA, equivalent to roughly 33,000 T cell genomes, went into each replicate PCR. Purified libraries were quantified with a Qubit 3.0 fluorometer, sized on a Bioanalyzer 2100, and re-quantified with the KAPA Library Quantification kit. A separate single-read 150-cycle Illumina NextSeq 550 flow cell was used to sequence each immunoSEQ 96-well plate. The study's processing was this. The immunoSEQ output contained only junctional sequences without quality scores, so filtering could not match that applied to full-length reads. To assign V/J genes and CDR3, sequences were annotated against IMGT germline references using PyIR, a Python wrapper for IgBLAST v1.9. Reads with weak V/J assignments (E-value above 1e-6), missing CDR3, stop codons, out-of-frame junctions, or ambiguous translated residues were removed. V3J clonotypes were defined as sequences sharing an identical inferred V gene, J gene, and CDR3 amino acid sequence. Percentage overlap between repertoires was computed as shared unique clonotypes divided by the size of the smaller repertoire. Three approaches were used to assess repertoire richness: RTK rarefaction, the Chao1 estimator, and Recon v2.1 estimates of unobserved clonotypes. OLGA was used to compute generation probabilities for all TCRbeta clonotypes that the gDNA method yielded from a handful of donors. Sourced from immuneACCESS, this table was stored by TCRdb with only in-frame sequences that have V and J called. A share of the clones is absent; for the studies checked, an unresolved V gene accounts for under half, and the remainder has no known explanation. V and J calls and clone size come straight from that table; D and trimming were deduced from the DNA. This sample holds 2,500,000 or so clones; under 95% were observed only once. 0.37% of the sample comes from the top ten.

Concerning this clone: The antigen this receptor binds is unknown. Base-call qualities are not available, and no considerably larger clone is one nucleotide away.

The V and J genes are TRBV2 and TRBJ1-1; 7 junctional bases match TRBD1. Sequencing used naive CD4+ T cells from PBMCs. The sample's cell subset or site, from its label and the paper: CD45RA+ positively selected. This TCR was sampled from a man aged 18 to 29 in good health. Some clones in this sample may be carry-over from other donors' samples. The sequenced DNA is TGTGCCAGCAGGAAAACAGGGGATAACACTGAAGCTTTCTTT. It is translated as CASRKTGDNTEAFF.